This T cell receptor beta chain was captured by sequencing in a study of T cell changes during pregnancy in multiple sclerosis. Profiling relied on immunoSEQ multiplex PCR, and the TCRdb table lists in-frame clones only, not all of them. The sample carries tens of thousands of clones, 86% recorded once. Germline assignment: CDR1 SGHRS and CDR2 YFSETQ. The V segment lost 4 bases and the J segment 7 bases; nucleotides outside the gene matches: 7. CDR3 length: 13 residues. The gene calls are TRBV5-1 and TRBJ1-1; 7 bases align to TRBD1. The source of this sequence is a female donor in good health, enrolled as a control in a pregnancy study. The sample was CD8+ T cells from peripheral blood mononuclear cells, taken in the first trimester of pregnancy. CDR3 nucleotides: TGCGCCAGCAGCCCCCCAGGGGGAAGTGAAGCTTTCTTT. Protein: CASSPPGGSEAFF.